These T cell receptor beta chains were read from a single sample in a study of blood T cell repertoires in COVID-19. The protocol was immunoSEQ multiplex PCR, while the TCRdb copy is restricted to in-frame clones and leaves out a portion. The sample records more than 150,000 clones, approximately 86% being singletons. Sample: peripheral blood. All receptors come from a man younger than 35 with acute or convalescent COVID-19. The CDR3 runs from the conserved cysteine through the conserved F or W. A D gene is named only where the DNA matches it firmly. Only part of the rows carry a size: once, few, many, or a class if the clone is expanded.

D gene: TRBD1; clone size: NA; V gene: TRBV6-1; J gene: TRBJ1-2; CDR3 DNA: TGTGCCAGCAGTGATCGCGACAGGGCCAACTATGGCTACACCTTC; CDR3 protein: CASSDRDRANYGYTF
D gene: TRBD1; clone size: NA; V gene: TRBV23-1; J gene: TRBJ1-4; CDR3 DNA: TGCGCCAGCAGTCAATCGCACAGGGGGCGACATGCAACTAATGAAAAACTGTTTTTT; CDR3 protein: CASSQSHRGRHATNEKLFF
D gene: NA; clone size: once; V gene: TRBV28; J gene: TRBJ2-1; CDR3 DNA: TGTGCCAGCTCGGGTCGGGATGAGCAGTTCTTC; CDR3 protein: CASSGRDEQFF
D gene: NA; clone size: NA; V gene: TRBV5-1; J gene: TRBJ2-3; CDR3 DNA: TGCGCCAGCAGCTTACGAGAGGTCGATACGCAGTATTTT; CDR3 protein: CASSLREVDTQYF
D gene: TRBD2; clone size: NA; V gene: TRBV2; J gene: TRBJ2-5; CDR3 DNA: TGTGCCAGCAGACGGACTAGCGGGGAAGAGACCCAGTACTTC; CDR3 protein: CASRRTSGEETQYF
D gene: NA; clone size: NA; V gene: TRBV6-1; J gene: TRBJ2-6; CDR3 DNA: TGTGCCAGCAGTGAAGCCAACTCTGGGGCCAACGTCCTGACTTTC; CDR3 protein: CASSEANSGANVLTF
D gene: TRBD1; clone size: NA; V gene: TRBV11-1; J gene: TRBJ2-3; CDR3 DNA: TGTGCCAGCAGCAAATGGGACAGTAGCACAGATACGCAGTATTTT; CDR3 protein: CASSKWDSSTDTQYF
D gene: TRBD1; clone size: NA; V gene: TRBV25-1; J gene: TRBJ2-2; CDR3 DNA: TGTGCCAGCAGTGATTCCAGGGGGTTCACCGGGGAGCTGTTTTTT; CDR3 protein: CASSDSRGFTGELFF
D gene: NA; clone size: NA; V gene: TRBV12-5; J gene: TRBJ1-1; CDR3 DNA: TGTGCTAGTGGTTTGGAGGGGTACACTGAAGCTTTCTTT; CDR3 protein: CASGLEGYTEAFF
D gene: NA; clone size: NA; V gene: TRBV5-8; J gene: TRBJ1-5; CDR3 DNA: TGTGCCAGCAGCTTCGGGGATATCCAGCCCCAGCATTTT; CDR3 protein: CASSFGDIQPQHF
D gene: TRBD2; clone size: NA; V gene: TRBV5-1; J gene: TRBJ2-3; CDR3 DNA: TGCGCCAGCAGCTCCCCCGGAGAGCGGGGGGGCCTCGCAGATACGCAGTATTTT; CDR3 protein: CASSSPGERGGLADTQYF
D gene: TRBD1; clone size: NA; V gene: TRBV19; J gene: TRBJ2-5; CDR3 DNA: TGTGCCAGTAGTATGGGACAGATGTACCAAGAGACCCAGTACTTC; CDR3 protein: CASSMGQMYQETQYF
D gene: NA; clone size: NA; V gene: TRBV9; J gene: TRBJ1-3; CDR3 DNA: TGTGCCAGCAGCCCACAGGGAAGATCTGGAAACACCATATATTTT; CDR3 protein: CASSPQGRSGNTIYF
D gene: NA; clone size: NA; V gene: TRBV12-3/TRBV12-4; J gene: TRBJ1-1; CDR3 DNA: TGTGCCAGCAGTTTGTACAGGAACACTGAAGCTTTCTTT; CDR3 protein: CASSLYRNTEAFF
D gene: TRBD1; clone size: NA; V gene: TRBV9; J gene: TRBJ1-2; CDR3 DNA: TGTGCCAGCAGCGTAGCTATGGGACAGGTGGACGGCTACACCTTC; CDR3 protein: CASSVAMGQVDGYTF
D gene: NA; clone size: few; V gene: TRBV5-6; J gene: TRBJ1-6; CDR3 DNA: TGTGCCAGCAGCCCCGACGGGACAAATTCACCCCTCCACTTT; CDR3 protein: CASSPDGTNSPLHF